This T cell receptor (beta chain) was profiled in a study of blood T cell repertoires in COVID-19. Study information: PBMCs, B-cell-depleted T cells, or T cells were the source of the cDNA or gDNA that made up the material.

Per the original methods: Reference gene primer amplification in the assay estimated nucleated cell counts. Assay used: immunoSEQ multiplex PCR; TCRdb lists only in-frame clones, some missing. From that table come the V and J calls and clone size; the DNA was used to work out D and trimming. Of about 54,000 clones in the sample, around 87% were seen once. The J segment lost 4 bases and the V segment lost 5 bases, leaving 8 bases of the junction unmatched. This CDR3 region has 16 residues. Per germline, CDR1 LGHDT and CDR2 YNNKEL (reference sequence). The sequencing sample was made of peripheral blood. This sequence originates from a middle-aged man with active COVID-19. The chain links TRBV3-1 (or the pseudogene TRBV3-2) to TRBJ2-1; 10 nucleotides match TRBD2. Here the CDR3 DNA reads TGTGCCAGCAGCTTCACTTCTAGCGGGGGTTACAATGAGCAGTTCTTC. Encoded protein: CASSFTSSGGYNEQFF.